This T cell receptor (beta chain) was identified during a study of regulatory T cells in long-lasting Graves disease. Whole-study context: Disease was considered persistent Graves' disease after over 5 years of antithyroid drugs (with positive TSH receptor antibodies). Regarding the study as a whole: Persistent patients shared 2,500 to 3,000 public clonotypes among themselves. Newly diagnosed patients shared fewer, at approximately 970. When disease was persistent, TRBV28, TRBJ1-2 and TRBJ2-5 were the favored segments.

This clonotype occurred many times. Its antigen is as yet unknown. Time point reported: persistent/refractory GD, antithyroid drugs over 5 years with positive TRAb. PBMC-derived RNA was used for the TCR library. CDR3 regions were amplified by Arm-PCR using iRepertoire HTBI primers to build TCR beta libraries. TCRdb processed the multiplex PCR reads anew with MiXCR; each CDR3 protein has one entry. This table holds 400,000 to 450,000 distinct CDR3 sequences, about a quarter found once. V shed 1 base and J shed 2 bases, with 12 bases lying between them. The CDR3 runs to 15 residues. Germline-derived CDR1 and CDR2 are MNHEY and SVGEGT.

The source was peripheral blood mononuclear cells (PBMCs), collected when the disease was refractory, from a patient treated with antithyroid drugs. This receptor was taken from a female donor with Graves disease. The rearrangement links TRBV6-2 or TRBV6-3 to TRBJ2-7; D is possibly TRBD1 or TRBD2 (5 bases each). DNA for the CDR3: TGTGCCAGCAGTTACTTCGGGGACGCCACCTACGAGCAGTACTTC. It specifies CASSYFGDATYEQYF.